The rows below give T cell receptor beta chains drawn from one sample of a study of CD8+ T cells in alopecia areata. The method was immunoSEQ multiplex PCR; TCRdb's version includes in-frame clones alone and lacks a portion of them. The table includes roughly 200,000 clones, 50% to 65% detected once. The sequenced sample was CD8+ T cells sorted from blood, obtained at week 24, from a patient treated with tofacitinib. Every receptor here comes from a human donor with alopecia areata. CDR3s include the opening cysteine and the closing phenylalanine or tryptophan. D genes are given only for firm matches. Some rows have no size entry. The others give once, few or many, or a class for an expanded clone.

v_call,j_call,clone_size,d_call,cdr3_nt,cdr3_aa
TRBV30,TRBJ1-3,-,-,TGTGCCTGGACTAGGGACTCTGGAAACACCATATATTTT,CAWTRDSGNTIYF
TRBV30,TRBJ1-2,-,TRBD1,TGTGCCTGGAGATCCCGGACAGGGGAAGGCCACTCTGGCTACACCTTC,CAWRSRTGEGHSGYTF
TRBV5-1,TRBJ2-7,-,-,TGCGCCAGCGGCGGGGGCAGCTCCTACGAGCAGTACTTC,CASGGGSSYEQYF
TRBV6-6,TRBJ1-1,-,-,TGTGCCAGCAGTTACCCCGGGACGGTCGAACCTGAAGCTTTCTTT,CASSYPGTVEPEAFF
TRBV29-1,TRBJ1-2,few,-,TGCAGCGTTGACCTAGGGGATGGCTACACCTTC,CSVDLGDGYTF
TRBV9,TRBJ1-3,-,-,TGTGCCAGCACACCACGAGGCTCTGGAAACACCATATATTTT,CASTPRGSGNTIYF
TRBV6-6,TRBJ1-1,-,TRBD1,TGTGCCAGCAGAGGGGGCGTCGGTACTGAAGCTTTCTTT,CASRGGVGTEAFF
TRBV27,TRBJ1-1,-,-,TGTGCCAGCAGTCAAGATCTTACTGAAGCTTTCTTT,CASSQDLTEAFF
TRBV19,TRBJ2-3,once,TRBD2,TGTGCCAGTAAGGCTAGCGGACCAGATACGCAGTATTTT,CASKASGPDTQYF
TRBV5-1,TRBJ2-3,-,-,TGCGCCAGCAGCTTCGACACCCCCACAGATACGCAGTATTTT,CASSFDTPTDTQYF
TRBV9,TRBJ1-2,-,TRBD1,TGTGCCAGCAGCGTAGGGGACAGGGGATTGAACTATGGCTACACCTTC,CASSVGDRGLNYGYTF
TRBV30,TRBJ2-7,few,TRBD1,TGTGCCTGGAGTTGGGGGACAGGGCCGGGCGAGCAGTACTTC,CAWSWGTGPGEQYF
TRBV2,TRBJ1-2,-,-,TGTGCCAGCAGTGGCGCAGGCCTCTATGGCTACACCTTC,CASSGAGLYGYTF
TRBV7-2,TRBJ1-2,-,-,TGTGCCAGCAGCTTAGGGTCGGGGGGCGATGGCTACACCTTC,CASSLGSGGDGYTF
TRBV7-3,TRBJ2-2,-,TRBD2,TGTGCCAGCAGCTTAACCCCGAGCGGGGGGCCTGGCACCGGGGAGCTGTTTTTT,CASSLTPSGGPGTGELFF